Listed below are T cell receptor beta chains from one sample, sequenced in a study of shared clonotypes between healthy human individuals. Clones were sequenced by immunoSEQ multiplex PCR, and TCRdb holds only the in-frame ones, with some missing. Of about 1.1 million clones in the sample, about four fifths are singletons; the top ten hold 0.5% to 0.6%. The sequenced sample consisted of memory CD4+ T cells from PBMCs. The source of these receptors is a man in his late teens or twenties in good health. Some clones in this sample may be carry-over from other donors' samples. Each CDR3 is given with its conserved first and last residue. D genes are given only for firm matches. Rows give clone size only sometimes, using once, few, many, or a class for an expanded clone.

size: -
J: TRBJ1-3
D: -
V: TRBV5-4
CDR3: CASSLSWSSGNTIYF
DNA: TGTGCCAGCAGCTTGAGCTGGAGCTCTGGAAACACCATATATTTT

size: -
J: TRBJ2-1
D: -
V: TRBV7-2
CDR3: CASSPLIQVNEQFF
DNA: TGTGCCAGCAGCCCATTAATACAGGTGAATGAGCAGTTCTTC

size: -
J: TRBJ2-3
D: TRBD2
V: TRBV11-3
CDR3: CASSLGPAGSTDTQYF
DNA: TGTGCCAGCAGCTTAGGTCCAGCGGGGAGCACAGATACGCAGTATTTT

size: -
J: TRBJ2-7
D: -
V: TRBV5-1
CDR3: CASSLNSFYEQYF
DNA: TGCGCCAGCAGCTTGAACAGTTTCTACGAGCAGTACTTC

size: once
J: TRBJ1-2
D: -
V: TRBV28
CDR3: CASTPFGDGYTF
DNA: TGTGCCAGCACCCCCTTCGGTGATGGCTACACCTTC

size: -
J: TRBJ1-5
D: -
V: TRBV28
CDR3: CASSEGTHSNQPQHF
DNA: TGTGCCAGCAGCGAGGGGACACATAGCAATCAGCCCCAGCATTTT

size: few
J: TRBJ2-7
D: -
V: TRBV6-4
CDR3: CAIKERISYEQYF
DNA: TGTGCCATCAAGGAGCGGATCTCCTACGAGCAGTACTTC

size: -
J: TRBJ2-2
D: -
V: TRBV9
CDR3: CASSATGDGELFF
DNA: TGTGCCAGCAGCGCCACGGGGGACGGGGAGCTGTTTTTT

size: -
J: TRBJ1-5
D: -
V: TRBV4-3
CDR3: CASRRGGVGQPQHF
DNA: TGCGCCAGCAGGCGAGGGGGGGTAGGTCAGCCCCAGCATTTT

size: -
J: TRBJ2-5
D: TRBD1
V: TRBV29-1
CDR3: CSVVRDRLQETQYF
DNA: TGCAGCGTTGTACGGGACAGACTACAAGAGACCCAGTACTTC

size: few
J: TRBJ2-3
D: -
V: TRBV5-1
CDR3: CASSLSAGSTDTQYF
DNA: TGCGCCAGCAGCTTGTCGGCGGGTAGCACAGATACGCAGTATTTT

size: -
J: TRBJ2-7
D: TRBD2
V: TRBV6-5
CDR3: CASRYSGGTSYEQYF
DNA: TGTGCCAGCAGGTATAGCGGGGGGACTTCCTACGAGCAGTACTTC

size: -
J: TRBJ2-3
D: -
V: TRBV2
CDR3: CASSPQGTDTQYF
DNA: TGTGCCAGCAGCCCCCAGGGCACAGATACGCAGTATTTT

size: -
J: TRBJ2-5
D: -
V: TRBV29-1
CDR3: CSADPFQGREETQYF
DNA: TGCAGCGCCGACCCTTTCCAGGGGAGGGAAGAGACCCAGTACTTC

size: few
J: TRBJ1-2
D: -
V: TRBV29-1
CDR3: CSVEGDGGRRNYGYTF
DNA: TGCAGCGTTGAGGGGGACGGAGGCCGACGAAACTATGGCTACACCTTC

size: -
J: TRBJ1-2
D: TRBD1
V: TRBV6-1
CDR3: CASHRDRNYGYTF
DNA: TGTGCCAGTCACCGGGACAGGAACTATGGCTACACCTTC

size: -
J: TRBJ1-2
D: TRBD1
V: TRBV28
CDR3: CASSLGTGAYYGYTF
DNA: TGTGCCAGCAGTTTAGGAACAGGGGCCTACTATGGCTACACCTTC

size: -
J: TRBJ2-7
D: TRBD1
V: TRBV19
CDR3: CASSIRQGSLAEQYF
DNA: TGTGCCAGTAGTATCCGACAGGGAAGTTTGGCTGAGCAGTACTTC

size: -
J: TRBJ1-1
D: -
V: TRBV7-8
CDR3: CASSPHRGNTEAFF
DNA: TGTGCCAGCAGCCCCCACCGGGGGAACACTGAAGCTTTCTTT

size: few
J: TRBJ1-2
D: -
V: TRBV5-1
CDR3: CASSLGGTGTTHYGYTF
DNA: TGCGCCAGCAGCTTGGGAGGGACCGGGACGACCCACTATGGCTACACCTTC

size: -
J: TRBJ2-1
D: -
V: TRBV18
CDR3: CASSLFRENEQFF
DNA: TGTGCCAGCTCACTATTCCGGGAGAATGAGCAGTTCTTC

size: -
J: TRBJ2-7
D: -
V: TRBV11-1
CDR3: CASSLALWTKGEQYF
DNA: TGTGCCAGCAGCTTAGCGCTTTGGACCAAGGGGGAGCAGTACTTC

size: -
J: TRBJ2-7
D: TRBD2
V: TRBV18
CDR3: CASSPVAGRGSSYEQYF
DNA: TGTGCCAGCTCACCAGTTGCCGGGCGGGGGAGCTCCTACGAGCAGTACTTC

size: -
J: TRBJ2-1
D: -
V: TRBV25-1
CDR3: CASRQGGVGEQFF
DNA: TGTGCCAGCAGACAGGGAGGGGTGGGAGAGCAGTTCTTC

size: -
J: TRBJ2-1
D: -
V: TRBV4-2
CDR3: CASSRGPNNEQFF
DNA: TGTGCCAGCAGCCGGGGACCAAACAATGAGCAGTTCTTC

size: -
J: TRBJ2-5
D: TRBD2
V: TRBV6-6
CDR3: CATTLAGGVATQYF
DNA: TGTGCCACCACGCTAGCGGGAGGCGTTGCGACCCAGTACTTC

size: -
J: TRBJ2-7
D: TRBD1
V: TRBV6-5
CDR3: CASSSGGSLREQYF
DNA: TGTGCCAGCAGTTCAGGGGGTTCGCTTCGGGAGCAGTACTTC

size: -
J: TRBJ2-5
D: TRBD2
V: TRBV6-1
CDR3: CASSETSGRGWAETQYF
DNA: TGTGCCAGCAGTGAAACTAGCGGGAGAGGGTGGGCAGAGACCCAGTACTTC

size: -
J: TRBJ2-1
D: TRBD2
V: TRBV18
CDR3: CASSPRGTSGGSFRNEQFF
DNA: TGTGCCAGCTCACCGCGAGGGACTAGCGGGGGCTCTTTTAGGAATGAGCAGTTCTTC

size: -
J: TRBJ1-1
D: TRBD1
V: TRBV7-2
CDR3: CASSPGRRGRGTEAFF
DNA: TGTGCCAGCAGCCCAGGGCGGAGGGGGCGAGGGACTGAAGCTTTCTTT

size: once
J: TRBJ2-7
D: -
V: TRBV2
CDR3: CASNLADEQYF
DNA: TGTGCCAGCAACCTAGCCGACGAGCAGTACTTC

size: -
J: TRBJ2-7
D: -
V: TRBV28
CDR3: CASSPLGLEQYF
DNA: TGTGCCAGCAGTCCCTTAGGGCTCGAGCAGTACTTC

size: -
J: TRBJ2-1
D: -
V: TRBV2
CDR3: CASKGGSYNEQFF
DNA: TGTGCCAGCAAGGGGGGATCCTACAATGAGCAGTTCTTC

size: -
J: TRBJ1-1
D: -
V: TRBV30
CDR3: CAWSPLDLEAFF
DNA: TGTGCCTGGAGTCCTTTGGACCTTGAAGCTTTCTTT

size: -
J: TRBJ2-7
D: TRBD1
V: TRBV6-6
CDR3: CASSSGGYHEQYF
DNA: TGTGCCAGCAGTTCAGGGGGCTACCACGAGCAGTACTTC

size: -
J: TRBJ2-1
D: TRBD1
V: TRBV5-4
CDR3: CASSPAPGQTIHNEQFF
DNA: TGTGCCAGCAGCCCCGCCCCGGGACAGACTATTCACAATGAGCAGTTCTTC